Each of the 27 T cell receptor beta chains below was sequenced from the same sample in a study of T cell responses to AZD1222 COVID-19 vaccine. Sequencing used immunoSEQ multiplex PCR; TCRdb keeps in-frame clones, though not all of them. The table records under 200,000 clones, approximately 90% of them present only once. This specimen consisted of peripheral blood, obtained 28 days after the second AZD1222 dose. The source is an adult who received the AZD1222 COVID-19 vaccine.

The V gene is TRBV5-4, the J gene TRBJ1-3, with D possibly being TRBD1 (5 bases). V was pared by 1 base and J by 7 bases, with 15 bases between. This CDR3 is built from 15 residues. Germline CDR1 is SGHNT and CDR2 is YYREEE (reference sequence). In DNA form, the CDR3 reads TGTGCCAGCAGCTTGTACGCGACAGCGGTTAACACCATATATTTT. It yields the protein CASSLYATAVNTIYF. Supplemented by reference TRBV5-4 and TRBJ1-3, the full variable domain reads ETGVTQSPTHLIKTRGQQVTLRCSSQSGHNTVSWYQQALGQGPQFIFQYYREEENGRGNFPPRFSGLQFPNYSSELNVNALELDDSALYLCASSLYATAVNTIYFGEGSWLTVV.

Note on this clone: In the same sample, other DNA sequences code for this CDR3. The chain couples TRBV6-5 to TRBJ1-2; TRBD1 agrees at 7 bases. The germline V gene has CDR1 MNHEY and CDR2 SVGAGI. This CDR3 spans 13 amino acids. V lost 6 bases and J lost 2; bases outside the gene matches: 3. DNA for the CDR3: TGTGCCAGCAGCCCGACAGGGAACTATGGCTACACCTTC. It specifies CASSPTGNYGYTF.

The chain is built from TRBV7-9 and TRBJ2-5; D unclear. Germline-derived CDR1 and CDR2 are SEHNR and FQNEAQ (reference sequence). The V end lost 5 bases, the J end lost 3 bases, and 4 bases lay between the germline ends. The CDR3 loop spans 11 amino acids. The DNA for the CDR3 is TGTGCCAGCAGCCACGAAGAGACCCAGTACTTC. This gives the protein CASSHEETQYF.

The J gene is TRBJ1-6, the V gene TRBV4-3, with TRBD1 matching 8 bases. Germline CDR1 and CDR2: LGHNA and YSLEER. Germline trimming cut 5 bases from V and 6 bases from J; bases unmatched to any gene: 12. The CDR3 runs 17 residues. The CDR3: CASSARTGLGFNSPLHF. The CDR3 DNA is TGCGCCAGCAGCGCACGGACAGGGCTGGGATTTAATTCACCCCTCCACTTT.

The chain joins TRBV5-1 to TRBJ2-3; TRBD2 matches 8 bases. The germline CDR1 and CDR2 sequences are SGHRS and YFSETQ. V shed 4 bases, J shed 4 bases, and the junction held 2 bases outside the gene matches. This CDR3 region has 13 residues. In nucleotides, the CDR3 is TGCGCCAGCAGCCCGGGAGGGGCAGATACGCAGTATTTT. This gives the protein CASSPGGADTQYF.

The CDR3 region has the DNA TGTGCCAGCAGCCCCTATTCGGCCAACTCCTACGAGCAGTACTTC. It yields the protein CASSPYSANSYEQYF. The chain employs TRBV11-2 and TRBJ2-7; D ambiguous. Germline-derived CDR1 and CDR2 are SGHAT and FQNNGV. The CDR3 length is 15 residues. Trimming removed 5 bases from V and 0 bases from J, with 14 bases in between.

V and J are TRBV9 and TRBJ1-6, with a possible D match to TRBD1 (5 bases). The V end was cut by 3 bases, the J end by 8 bases, with 12 bases between. Germline loops: CDR1 SGDLS, CDR2 YYNGEE. The CDR3 extends over 14 amino acids. Here the CDR3 reads CASSERGYDSPLHF. The CDR3 DNA sequence: TGTGCCAGCAGCGAGAGGGGATACGATTCACCCCTCCACTTT. Full variable domain (rest looked up from reference TRBV9 and TRBJ1-6): DSGVTQTPKHLITATGQRVTLRCSPRSGDLSVYWYQQSLDQGLQFLIQYYNGEERAKGNILERFSAQQFPDLHSELNLSSLELGDSALYFCASSERGYDSPLHFGNGTRLTVT.

The CDR3 spells CASSPLAGAQDTQYF. CDR3 nucleotides: TGTGCCAGCAGCCCACTAGCGGGGGCGCAGGATACGCAGTATTTT. The genes are TRBV7-2 and TRBJ2-3, with 11 bases identical to TRBD2. V shed 5 bases, J shed 6 bases, and the junction held 7 bases outside the gene matches. The CDR3 is 15 amino acids. CDR1 is SGHTA and CDR2 is FQGNSA in the germline V gene.

The J gene is TRBJ1-3, the V gene TRBV14; D gene unclear. The CDR3 covers 13 residues. Trimming left V 4 bases short and J 4 bases short, with 8 bases between. CDR1 and CDR2 (germline): SGHDN, FVKESK. The CDR3 region has the DNA TGTGCCAGCAGCCTCGGACGGGGAAACACCATATATTTT. As protein: CASSLGRGNTIYF. Combining the CDR3 with reference TRBV14 and TRBJ1-3 gives the whole variable domain EAGVTQFPSHSVIEKGQTVTLRCDPISGHDNLYWYRRVMGKEIKFLLHFVKESKQDESGMPNNRFLAERTGGTYSTLKVQPAELEDSGVYFCASSLGRGNTIYFGEGSWLTVV.

In this sample, this clone turned up a few times. The chain couples TRBV6-4 to TRBJ2-3; D ambiguous. CDR1 is MRHNA and CDR2 is SNTAGT in the germline V gene. This CDR3 is 15 amino acids long. Trimming pared 3 bases from V and 3 bases from J, leaving 13 bases between. CDR3 DNA: TGTGCCAGCAGTGAGAATAATCTTGAAACAGATACGCAGTATTTT. Protein sequence: CASSENNLETDTQYF.

This chain connects TRBV7-9 to TRBJ1-3; 8 bases match TRBD1. CDR3 length equals 17 residues. The junction had 7 bases not matched to a gene; V was cut back by 3 bases and J by 0 bases. CDR1 and CDR2 (germline): SEHNR, FQNEAQ (reference sequence). CDR3 region: CASSLRQGSYSGNTIYF. CDR3 DNA sequence: TGTGCCAGCAGCTTGAGACAGGGGTCTTACTCTGGAAACACCATATATTTT.

J is TRBJ2-7 and V is TRBV6-5; D remains ambiguous. This CDR3 has 14 residues. Trimming removed 6 bases at V and 5 bases at J, with 17 bases between. CDR1 is MNHEY, CDR2 SVGAGI, per germline. The CDR3 coding sequence is TGTGCCAGCAGACTCAGGCAGGTCGCGGACGAGCAGTACTTC. Translating it yields CASRLRQVADEQYF.

The chain has TRBV3-1 (or the pseudogene TRBV3-2) and TRBJ1-5; D is ambiguous. This CDR3 is 13 amino acids long. Germline V lookup: CDR1 LGHDT, CDR2 YNNKEL (reference sequence). Trimming stripped 2 bases from V and 5 bases from J, with 7 bases between. CDR3 sequence reads: CASSQFLHQPQHF. DNA for the CDR3: TGTGCCAGCAGCCAATTTCTGCATCAGCCCCAGCATTTT.

The V call is TRBV3-1 (or the pseudogene TRBV3-2), the J call TRBJ1-1; no reliable D call. The CDR3 runs to 13 residues. The V end lost 4 bases, the J end lost 7 bases, and 13 bases lay between the germline ends. Germline CDR1 reads LGHDT; CDR2 reads YNNKEL (reference sequence). The CDR3 nucleotides read TGTGCCAGCAGCCCCGCCAAGCCATATGAAGCTTTCTTT. Translating gives CASSPAKPYEAFF.

This clone was detected only a few times. The rearrangement uses TRBV7-2 and TRBJ1-2; 10 bases align to TRBD1. V shed 2 bases and J 5 bases; nucleotides not matched to a gene: 5. Germline values: CDR1 SGHTA, CDR2 FQGNSA. The CDR3 sequence is 15 residues long. Written as DNA, the CDR3 is TGTGCCAGCAGCTTATACGGGACAGGGGAGTATGGCTACACCTTC. It specifies CASSLYGTGEYGYTF.

The rearrangement links TRBV3-1 (or the pseudogene TRBV3-2) to TRBJ1-4; maybe TRBD1 (5 bases). Trimming removed 2 bases from V and 4 bases from J, with 11 bases in between. CDR1 LGHDT and CDR2 YNNKEL come from the germline V gene (reference sequence). The CDR3 is 15 residues long. The CDR3 DNA reads TGTGCCAGCAGCCAACGGGGGGGATATAATGAAAAACTGTTTTTT. It yields the protein CASSQRGGYNEKLFF.

V usage is TRBV5-4 and J usage is TRBJ1-3; 7 nucleotides agree with TRBD1. V was pared by 0 bases and J by 3 bases, with 3 bases of the junction left unmatched. Germline CDR1 is SGHNT and CDR2 is YYREEE (reference sequence). The CDR3 is 15 residues long. CDR3 DNA: TGTGCCAGCAGCTTGGCGACAGGGAGTGGAAACACCATATATTTT. Protein product: CASSLATGSGNTIYF.

The V gene is TRBV5-1, the J gene TRBJ2-2; 13 bases fit TRBD2. V lost 8 bases to trimming and J lost 4 bases; unmatched junction nucleotides: 2. The CDR3 length is 14 residues. Per the germline V gene, CDR1 is SGHRS and CDR2 is YFSETQ. CDR3 residues: CASRLAGGTGELFF. The CDR3 bases are TGCGCCAGTAGACTAGCGGGGGGCACCGGGGAGCTGTTTTTT.

This clone was recorded only once. The chain recombines TRBV19 with TRBJ1-1, with 7 bases aligning to TRBD1. The V segment lost 0 bases and the J segment 3 bases; nucleotides outside the gene matches: 10. In germline, CDR1 is LNHDA, CDR2 SQIVND (reference sequence). This CDR3 spans 17 amino acids. CDR3 protein: CASSIERQGRGDTEAFF. Here the CDR3 DNA reads TGTGCCAGTAGTATAGAAAGACAGGGAAGAGGGGACACTGAAGCTTTCTTT.

This clone was seen a single time. V is TRBV4-2 and J is TRBJ1-4; D is ambiguous. This CDR3 is built from 15 residues. V was clipped by 1 base and J by 0 bases, with 6 bases between them. Germline V gives CDR1 LGHNA, CDR2 YNFKEQ. DNA of the CDR3: TGTGCCAGCAGCCAAGGTCCCACAACTAATGAAAAACTGTTTTTT. This translates into CASSQGPTTNEKLFF.

CDR3 in amino acids: CAITGGINQPQHF. CDR3 bases: TGTGCCATCACGGGGGGAATCAATCAGCCCCAGCATTTT. The V call is TRBV10-3, the J call TRBJ1-5; D might be TRBD1 (5 bases). The CDR3 covers 13 residues. The V gene lost 7 bases and the J gene lost 3 bases, with 10 bases spanning the gap. Germline CDR1 reads ENHRY; CDR2 reads SYGVKD.

The gene calls are TRBV24-1 and TRBJ2-2, with unresolved D. The germline V and J ends were trimmed by 2 bases and 4 bases, with 16 bases remaining between them. The CDR3 loop spans 17 amino acids. Germline lookup yields CDR1 KGHDR and CDR2 SFDVKD. The CDR3 sequence: CATSDSMSGWGTGELFF. In DNA form, the CDR3 reads TGTGCCACCAGTGATTCTATGTCCGGGTGGGGCACCGGGGAGCTGTTTTTT.

The rearrangement joins TRBV21-1 to TRBJ2-3; TRBD2 is taken as the D call from the table, unchecked against the DNA. TRBV21-1 is an annotated pseudogene. This CDR3 has 16 amino acids. CDR3 loop: CASSNDCGLRTDTQYF. DNA for the CDR3: TGTGCCAGCAGCAACGACTGCGGGTTACGCACAGATACGCAGTATTTT.

J is TRBJ2-7 and V is TRBV21-1; no check of the table's D call, TRBD1, against the DNA was made. TRBV21-1 is labeled a pseudogene. The CDR3 is 14 residues long. The CDR3 nucleotides are TGTGCCAGCCCTGGGACACTGAGCTCCTACGAGCAGTACTTC. Residues: CASPGTLSSYEQYF.

CDR3 DNA sequence: TGCGCCAGCAGCCCGACAGGGGGCAATGAAAAACTGTTTTTT. Encoded protein: CASSPTGGNEKLFF. The chain has TRBV10-1 and TRBJ1-4, with TRBD1 matching over 10 bases. The J segment lost 5 bases and the V segment lost 6 bases, leaving 3 bases of the junction unmatched. Per germline, CDR1 WNHNN and CDR2 SYGVQD (reference sequence). This CDR3 comprises 14 residues.

This chain uses TRBV28 with TRBJ2-1, with D possibly TRBD1 on 8 matching bases. The CDR3 consists of 15 residues. Trimming cost V 10 bases and J 0 bases, with 16 bases left between them. The germline V gene encodes CDR1 MDHEN and CDR2 SYDVKM. DNA for the CDR3: TGTGCCACCCAGCGGGACAGGCCCTCCTACAATGAGCAGTTCTTC. This codes for CATQRDRPSYNEQFF.

This chain links TRBV3-1 (or the pseudogene TRBV3-2) with TRBJ2-2; D remains ambiguous. The CDR3 sequence is 15 residues long. Trimming left V 1 base short and J 4 bases short, with 10 bases between. Germline CDR1 LGHDT, CDR2 YNNKEL (reference sequence). The CDR3 coding sequence is TGTGCCAGCAGCCAAGGTCTAGGGCGCACCGGGGAGCTGTTTTTT. It encodes CASSQGLGRTGELFF.